The 7 T cell receptor beta chains in this list originate from one sample, sequenced in a study of T-cell memory formation after mild COVID-19. TCRdb re-analysed the 5' RACE reads in MiXCR, keeping a single row per CDR3 protein. The sample lists about 240,000 distinct CDR3 sequences; more than 8% were seen once. The specimen sequenced was PBMCs or a T cell subset sorted from them (not recorded which). The receptor source for this set is a man between 18 and 35 years old who had mild COVID-19 (a few samples of this study predate the infection). Cell type and time point are not known.

This clonotype was detected only a few times. The rearrangement uses TRBV10-1 and TRBJ2-7, with 8 nucleotides matching TRBD1. Germline-derived CDR1 and CDR2 are WNHNN and SYGVQD (reference sequence). V shed 6 bases and J 0 bases; nucleotides not matched to a gene: 10. This CDR3 has 16 amino acids. CDR3 in amino acids: CASRGDRLICSYEQYF. The CDR3 DNA is TGCGCCAGCAGGGGGGACAGGCTCATTTGCTCCTACGAGCAGTACTTC.

This clonotype turned up a few times. The chain recombines TRBV27 with TRBJ2-5; D ambiguous. CDR1 is MNHEY, CDR2 SMNVEV, per germline (reference sequence). CDR3 length: 15 residues. V dropped 7 bases and J dropped 2 bases, with 17 bases sitting between them. Here the CDR3 reads CASNPEGFPQETQYF. The CDR3 bases are TGTGCCAGCAACCCCGAAGGGTTCCCTCAAGAGACCCAGTACTTC.

The V call is TRBV6-2 or TRBV6-3, the J call TRBJ1-4, with a tentative D call TRBD1 (5 bases). V dropped 2 bases and J dropped 4 bases, with 14 bases sitting between them. The CDR3 covers 16 residues. Germline V lookup: CDR1 MNHEY, CDR2 SVGEGT. DNA of the CDR3: TGTGCCAGCAGTTACGGAGAGGGACGGATTAATGAAAAACTGTTTTTT. Protein: CASSYGEGRINEKLFF.

In this sample, this clonotype turned up many times. The chain joins TRBV11-2 to TRBJ2-1; 7 bases line up with TRBD1. V shed 2 bases, J shed 4 bases, and the junction held 5 bases outside the gene matches. CDR3 size: 15 residues. Germline loops: CDR1 SGHAT, CDR2 FQNNGV. This chain's CDR3 is CASSLSTGKYNEQFF. CDR3 in DNA: TGTGCCAGCAGCTTATCGACAGGGAAATACAATGAGCAGTTCTTC.

The chain uses TRBV9 and TRBJ2-7; TRBD1 matches at 7 bases. CDR1 SGDLS and CDR2 YYNGEE come from the germline V gene. V was pared by 4 bases and J by 1 base, with 8 bases of the junction left unmatched. This CDR3 is built from 15 residues. CDR3 nucleotides: TGTGCCAGCAGCCCAGACAGGGCGCAGTCCTACGAGCAGTACTTC. It specifies CASSPDRAQSYEQYF.

This clonotype was recorded a few times. The CDR3 nucleotides are TGTGCCAGCAGCTTAGACACCCAGACAGATACGCAGTATTTT. Translation gives CASSLDTQTDTQYF. The V gene is TRBV7-6, the J gene TRBJ2-3; D is unresolved. Germline V CDR1 and CDR2: SGHVS, FNYEAQ. The V end lost 1 base, the J end lost 3 bases, and 8 bases lay between the germline ends. CDR3 length equals 14 residues.

This clonotype was detected only a few times. The chain has TRBV5-5 and TRBJ2-1; 12 bases are shared with TRBD1. This CDR3 contains 15 residues. Trimming took 2 bases from V and 9 from J; bases not matched to a gene: 6. Germline V gene data show CDR1 as SGHKS and CDR2 as YYEKEE (reference sequence). The CDR3 DNA reads TGTGCCAGCAGCTTTGCCGGGACAGGGGGCGGTGAGCAGTTCTTC. It codes for CASSFAGTGGGEQFF. Complete variable domain (other parts from reference TRBV5-5 and TRBJ2-1): DAGVTQSPTHLIKTRGQQVTLRCSPISGHKSVSWYQQVLGQGPQFIFQYYEKEERGRGNFPDRFSARQFPNYSSELNVNALLLGDSALYLCASSFAGTGGGEQFFGPGTRLTVL.